The entry below describes one T cell receptor beta chain. The CDR3 extends over 12 amino acids. V shed 5 bases and J shed 3 bases, with 4 bases lying between them. Germline assignment: CDR1 MNHEY and CDR2 SMNVEV (reference sequence). The data belong to a study of blood T cell repertoires in COVID-19. Across the whole study: Samples of COVID-19 (acute and convalescent) were obtained from the United States, Italy and Spain. Sources were T cells, B-cell-depleted T cells, or PBMCs; the material itself was cDNA or gDNA.

Source study methods: The assay estimated nucleated cells by amplifying reference gene primers. TCRdb keeps only in-frame clones here, not all; method: immunoSEQ multiplex PCR. V and J calls and clone size follow that table, whereas D and trimming were derived from the DNA. The profile shows roughly 220,000 clones, 85% to 90% of them singletons. The material sequenced was peripheral blood. This receptor was identified in an elderly man with acute or convalescent COVID-19. The chain couples TRBV27 to TRBJ2-2; D unclear. CDR3 in DNA: TGTGCCAGCAGTCTTCACACCGGGGAGCTGTTTTTT. Protein product: CASSLHTGELFF.